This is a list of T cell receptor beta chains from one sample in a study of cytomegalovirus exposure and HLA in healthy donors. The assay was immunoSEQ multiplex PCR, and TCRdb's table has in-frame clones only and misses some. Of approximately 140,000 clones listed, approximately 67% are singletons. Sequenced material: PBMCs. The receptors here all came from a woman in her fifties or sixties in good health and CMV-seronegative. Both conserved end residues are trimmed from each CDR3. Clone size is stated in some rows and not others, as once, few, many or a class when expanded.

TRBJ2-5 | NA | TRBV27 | ASSRGRRETQY
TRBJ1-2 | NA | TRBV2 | ASRIRGFPQNGYT
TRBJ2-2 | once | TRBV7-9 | ASSGGLAAGELF
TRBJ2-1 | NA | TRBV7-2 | ASSLAGTSGRAEQF
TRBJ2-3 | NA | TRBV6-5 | ASSYRGGADTQY
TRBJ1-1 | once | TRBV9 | ASSVADRGLTEAF
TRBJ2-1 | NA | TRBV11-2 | ASSLDRGESNEQF
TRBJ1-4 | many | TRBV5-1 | ASSQPPGEDNEKLF
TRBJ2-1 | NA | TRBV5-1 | ASGDTGNLMHEQF
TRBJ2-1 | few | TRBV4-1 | ASSFPGRSYNEQF
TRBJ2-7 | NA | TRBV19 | ASSPARGSSYEQY
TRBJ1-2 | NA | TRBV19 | ASSIGAEYGYT
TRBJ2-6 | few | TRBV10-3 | AISEKLGANVLT
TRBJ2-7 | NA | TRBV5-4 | ASSSRSSGVEQY
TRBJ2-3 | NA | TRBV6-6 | ASKSGGDTDTQY
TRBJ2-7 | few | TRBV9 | ASSVAGGVYEQY
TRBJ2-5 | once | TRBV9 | ASSAQTGPQETQY
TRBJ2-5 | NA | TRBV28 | ASSPFLRDREDLYDPQETQY
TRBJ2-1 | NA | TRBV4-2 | ASSQLTSGNEQF
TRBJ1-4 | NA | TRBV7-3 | ASSLSRGTNEKLF
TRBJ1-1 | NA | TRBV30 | AWSVWARGPSNMNTEAF
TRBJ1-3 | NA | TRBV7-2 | ASSLAAASSGNTIY
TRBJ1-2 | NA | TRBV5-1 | ASSPDPGSPYGYT
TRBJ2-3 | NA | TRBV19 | ASSIGPTSTDTQY
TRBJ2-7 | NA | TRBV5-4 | ASSLDRYEQY
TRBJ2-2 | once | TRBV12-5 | ASGLSGWSGELF
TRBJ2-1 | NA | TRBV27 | ASSHAGTGVYNEQF
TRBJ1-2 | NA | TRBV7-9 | ASSTTGGRTSWGYT
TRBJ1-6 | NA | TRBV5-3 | ARSFPLCGSPLH
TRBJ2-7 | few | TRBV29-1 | SVETPSSYEQY
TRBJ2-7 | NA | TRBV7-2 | ASSFPGGEQY
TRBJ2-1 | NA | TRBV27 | ASSLSPSGNGGEQF
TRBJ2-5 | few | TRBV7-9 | ASSSGLAVVETQY
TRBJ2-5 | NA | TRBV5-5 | ASSPGGRLAGGETQY
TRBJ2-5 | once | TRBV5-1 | ASSLVSSGGQETQY
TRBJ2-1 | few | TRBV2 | ASRFSESYNEQF
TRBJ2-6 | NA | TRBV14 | ASSLHSSGANVLT
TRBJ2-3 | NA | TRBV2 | ASSELGTTRFDTQY